These T cell receptor beta chains were read from a single sample in a study of blood T cell repertoires in COVID-19. The method was immunoSEQ multiplex PCR; TCRdb's version includes in-frame clones alone and lacks a portion of them. This table holds over 250,000 clones, 85% to 90% found once. Sequenced sample: peripheral blood. The source of these receptors is a human donor in a cohort sampled during active COVID-19. The CDR3 runs from the conserved cysteine through the conserved F or W. A D gene is named only where the DNA matches it firmly. Size is omitted from some rows. Given values are once, few, many or a class for expanded clones.

J: TRBJ2-2
V: TRBV18
size: few
D: -
DNA: TGTGCCAGCTCACCTAGCTTAAACACCGGGGAGCTGTTTTTT
CDR3: CASSPSLNTGELFF

J: TRBJ2-3
V: TRBV12-5
size: -
D: TRBD2
DNA: TGTGCTAGTGGCGCTAGCGGCCGCACAGATACGCAGTATTTT
CDR3: CASGASGRTDTQYF

J: TRBJ2-7
V: TRBV18
size: -
D: -
DNA: TGTGCCAGCTCACCCGATCAGATCTACGAGCAGTACTTC
CDR3: CASSPDQIYEQYF

J: TRBJ2-1
V: TRBV18
size: once
D: TRBD2
DNA: TGTGCCAGCTCACTTCCGACTAGCGGGGAGCCCAATGAGCAGTTCTTC
CDR3: CASSLPTSGEPNEQFF

J: TRBJ2-5
V: TRBV7-2
size: -
D: TRBD1
DNA: TGTGCCAGCAGCTTGGACAGGGGGCGGATAGAGACCCAGTACTTC
CDR3: CASSLDRGRIETQYF

J: TRBJ2-3
V: TRBV19
size: -
D: TRBD1
DNA: TGTGCCAGTGGGACAGCTACTAGCACAGATACGCAGTATTTT
CDR3: CASGTATSTDTQYF

J: TRBJ1-2
V: TRBV2
size: -
D: -
DNA: TGTGCCAGCAGTGAAGCCCCAGGAAGGCTTTATGGCTACACCTTC
CDR3: CASSEAPGRLYGYTF

J: TRBJ1-4
V: TRBV29-1
size: -
D: -
DNA: TGCAGCGTTTCAGGGATAGGTGAAAAACTGTTTTTT
CDR3: CSVSGIGEKLFF

J: TRBJ1-1
V: TRBV19
size: -
D: TRBD1
DNA: TGTGCCAGTAGTCGGGACAGGGGGACTGAAGCTTTCTTT
CDR3: CASSRDRGTEAFF

J: TRBJ2-7
V: TRBV18
size: -
D: TRBD2
DNA: TGTGCCAGCTCGCCCCGGGGCGGGAGCCCTCGCGAGCAGTACTTC
CDR3: CASSPRGGSPREQYF

J: TRBJ1-2
V: TRBV6-6
size: -
D: TRBD1
DNA: TGTGCCAGCAGCTCACAGGGGAGGACTAATGGCTACACCTTC
CDR3: CASSSQGRTNGYTF

J: TRBJ2-7
V: TRBV28
size: -
D: TRBD1
DNA: TGTGCCAGCAGGGCACAGGGGGAGTACGAGCAGTACTTC
CDR3: CASRAQGEYEQYF

J: TRBJ2-5
V: TRBV28
size: -
D: TRBD1
DNA: TGTGCCAGCAGATCTCCAGGGGGCGCGGAGAAGACCCAGTACTTC
CDR3: CASRSPGGAEKTQYF

J: TRBJ1-1
V: TRBV19
size: -
D: -
DNA: TGTGCCAGTAGTAGCCGGAGGACGGTGAACACTGAAGCTTTCTTT
CDR3: CASSSRRTVNTEAFF

J: TRBJ2-1
V: TRBV24-1
size: -
D: TRBD2
DNA: TGTGCCACCAGTGATCCGGGAGGCGCCTACAATGAGCAGTTCTTC
CDR3: CATSDPGGAYNEQFF

J: TRBJ2-7
V: TRBV28
size: -
D: -
DNA: TGTGCCAGCATGGGGGGGCCCCCCTACGAGCAGTACTTC
CDR3: CASMGGPPYEQYF

J: TRBJ2-2
V: TRBV7-2
size: -
D: -
DNA: TGTGCCAGCAGCTCCCCTAACCTCGCCGGGGAGCTGTTTTTT
CDR3: CASSSPNLAGELFF

J: TRBJ2-3
V: TRBV7-2
size: -
D: -
DNA: TGTGCCAGCAGCTTACCCCAAGCGGCTACAGATACGCAGTATTTT
CDR3: CASSLPQAATDTQYF

J: TRBJ2-2
V: TRBV7-2
size: once
D: TRBD2
DNA: TGTGCCAGCAGCGCGGGAGGGGTTGGGGAGCTGTTTTTT
CDR3: CASSAGGVGELFF

J: TRBJ2-3
V: TRBV28
size: -
D: -
DNA: TGTGCCAGCAGTCCCTACGGGACATCCACAGATACGCAGTATTTT
CDR3: CASSPYGTSTDTQYF

J: TRBJ2-3
V: TRBV19
size: -
D: -
DNA: TGTGCAACACGGAAGGGGGATACGCAGTATTTT
CDR3: CATRKGDTQYF

J: TRBJ2-7
V: TRBV6-1
size: -
D: TRBD2
DNA: TGTGCCAGCAGAGAAGGGACTAGCGGGAGTTACGAGCAGTACTTC
CDR3: CASREGTSGSYEQYF

J: TRBJ2-3
V: TRBV5-1
size: -
D: TRBD2
DNA: TGCGCCGGGCGACTAGCGGAGGGAGATACGCAGTATTTT
CDR3: CAGRLAEGDTQYF

J: TRBJ1-2
V: TRBV7-9
size: once
D: -
DNA: TGTGCCAGCAGATTAGGGAGACTCTATGGCTACACCTTC
CDR3: CASRLGRLYGYTF

J: TRBJ2-7
V: TRBV29-1
size: -
D: -
DNA: TGCAGCGCCGGAACAGGCTACGAGCAGTACTTC
CDR3: CSAGTGYEQYF

J: TRBJ2-7
V: TRBV15
size: -
D: TRBD2
DNA: TGTGCCACCAGCGTACAGCGGGGTCTCAACGAGCAGTACTTC
CDR3: CATSVQRGLNEQYF

J: TRBJ2-5
V: TRBV4-2
size: -
D: TRBD2
DNA: TGTGCCAGCAGCCAAGCCGTAGCGGGAAACCAAGAGACCCAGTACTTC
CDR3: CASSQAVAGNQETQYF

J: TRBJ2-3
V: TRBV5-1
size: -
D: TRBD2
DNA: TGCGCCAGCCGCCAGCGTTCCAGCGGGACCACAGATACGCAGTATTTT
CDR3: CASRQRSSGTTDTQYF

J: TRBJ2-7
V: TRBV6-1
size: -
D: TRBD1
DNA: TGTGCCAGCAGTGAGGGGACAGGGTTGTACGAGCAGTACTTC
CDR3: CASSEGTGLYEQYF

J: TRBJ1-1
V: TRBV10-3
size: -
D: -
DNA: TGTGCCATCAGTGAGAAGGGGCTTGAAGCTTTCTTT
CDR3: CAISEKGLEAFF

J: TRBJ2-1
V: TRBV7-6
size: -
D: -
DNA: TGTGCCAGCAGCTTGGGGACTTCTAGCTCCTACAATGAGCAGTTCTTC
CDR3: CASSLGTSSSYNEQFF

J: TRBJ2-3
V: TRBV19
size: few
D: -
DNA: TGTGCCAGTAGTAGCCTACAGGGTAGCACAGATACGCAGTATTTT
CDR3: CASSSLQGSTDTQYF

J: TRBJ1-2
V: TRBV6-5
size: -
D: -
DNA: TGTGCCAGCAGCCAACCCCAGGGAATTAACTTTGGCTACACCTTC
CDR3: CASSQPQGINFGYTF

J: TRBJ2-2
V: TRBV19
size: -
D: TRBD2
DNA: TGTGCCAGTAAGAAAAGTCCCTCGAGTACCAGCGGGAGGGCCTATAACACCGGGGAGCTGTTTTTT
CDR3: CASKKSPSSTSGRAYNTGELFF

J: TRBJ1-4
V: TRBV25-1
size: -
D: -
DNA: TGTGCCAGCCACAGGGAGACTAATGAAAAACTGTTTTTT
CDR3: CASHRETNEKLFF

J: TRBJ1-1
V: TRBV19
size: -
D: TRBD1
DNA: TGTGCCAGTAATCCCGGCTGGACAGGGGACGCGAACACTGAAGCTTTCTTT
CDR3: CASNPGWTGDANTEAFF

J: TRBJ2-2
V: TRBV6-5
size: -
D: TRBD1
DNA: TGTGCCAGCAGTACTGGGACAGGGATGGGGGAGCTGTTTTTT
CDR3: CASSTGTGMGELFF

J: TRBJ2-2
V: TRBV15
size: -
D: -
DNA: TGTGCCACCAGCAGGGATTTCGGACCCGGGGGCGGGGAGCTGTTTTTT
CDR3: CATSRDFGPGGGELFF

J: TRBJ1-5
V: TRBV2
size: -
D: -
DNA: TGTGCCAGCAGTGAAAAGCAGGGCCGCAATCAGCCCCAGCATTTT
CDR3: CASSEKQGRNQPQHF

J: TRBJ2-3
V: TRBV6-6
size: -
D: TRBD2
DNA: TGTGCCAGCAGTTACCAGGGACTAGAAACAGATACGCAGTATTTT
CDR3: CASSYQGLETDTQYF

J: TRBJ2-7
V: TRBV18
size: -
D: -
DNA: TGTGCCAGCTCATCAGGGGCAGGGGACTACGAGCAGTACTTC
CDR3: CASSSGAGDYEQYF

J: TRBJ2-7
V: TRBV5-1
size: -
D: TRBD1
DNA: TGCGCCAGCAGCGAGACAGGGCCGTACGAGCAGTACTTC
CDR3: CASSETGPYEQYF

J: TRBJ1-1
V: TRBV13
size: -
D: TRBD1
DNA: TGTGCCAGCAGCTACCGACAGGGCCCATGGAACACTGAAGCTTTCTTT
CDR3: CASSYRQGPWNTEAFF

J: TRBJ2-7
V: TRBV3-1/TRBV3-2
size: -
D: -
DNA: TGTGCCAGCAGCCAATCCGGGGGGCCCTACGAGCAGTACTTC
CDR3: CASSQSGGPYEQYF

J: TRBJ2-2
V: TRBV6-6
size: -
D: TRBD2
DNA: TGTGCCAGCAGGACTAGCGGGAGTCGGGCCGGGGAGCTGTTTTTT
CDR3: CASRTSGSRAGELFF